This T cell receptor beta chain stems from a study of shared clonotypes between healthy human individuals. For this clone: A far larger clone lies a single base away; this is likely a read error. Different DNA sequences within this sample yield the same CDR3.

CDR3 size: 15 residues. Germline CDR1 reads MRHNA; CDR2 reads SNTAGT. Sequencing was performed with immunoSEQ multiplex PCR; in TCRdb, only in-frame clones are kept and a portion is missing. The sample lists 450,000 to 500,000 clones, more than 65% occurring once. The source is a woman aged 40 to 55 in good health. Some clones in this sample may be carry-over from other donors' samples. The chain has TRBV6-4 and TRBJ2-6; D might be TRBD1 (5 bases). Sequencing used PBMCs. The CDR3 nucleotides read TGTGCCAGCAGTGACACGCGATCTGGGGCCAACGTCCTGACCTTC. This codes for CASSDTRSGANVLTF.